Below are 20 T cell receptor beta chains sequenced from a single sample in a study of breast tumors, draining lymph nodes, adjacent tissues. Axillary draining lymph nodes of breast cancer patients supplied the node samples. TCRdb re-analysed the multiplex PCR reads in MiXCR, keeping a single row per CDR3 protein. The table lists about 180,000 distinct CDR3 sequences, 30% to 35% of them singletons. Sequences were obtained from axillary lymph node tissue. The receptors were sampled from a female donor with breast cancer. Some clones in this sample may be carry-over from other donors' samples.

The sample holds many counts of this clonotype. The rearrangement uses TRBV6-5 and TRBJ2-7; D gene uncertain. The length of the CDR3 is 13 residues. V lost 7 bases, J lost 1 base, and 11 bases lay in between. The V gene's germline CDR1 is MNHEY and CDR2 SVGAGI. CDR3 loop: CASNGSPSYEQYF. CDR3 nucleotides: TGTGCCAGCAACGGTTCCCCATCCTACGAGCAGTACTTC.

Ten or more counts support this clonotype. The V and J genes are TRBV7-3 and TRBJ2-3; 8 nucleotides line up with TRBD2. This CDR3 has 16 amino acids. Germline loops: CDR1 SGHTA, CDR2 FQGTGA. With 3 bases clipped from V and 3 bases from J, the junction kept 8 bases outside the gene matches. CDR3 region: CASSLYGGAETDTQYF. Written as DNA, the CDR3 is TGTGCCAGCAGCTTGTACGGGGGGGCCGAAACAGATACGCAGTATTTT.

There are many counts of this clonotype. The chain joins TRBV7-8 to TRBJ2-7; no firm D call. Germline assignment: CDR1 SGHVS and CDR2 FQNEAQ. The CDR3 length is 13 residues. V lost 5 bases and J lost 6, with 14 bases in between. CDR3 sequence: CASSPSSSSEQYF. The CDR3 DNA reads as TGTGCCAGCAGCCCAAGTAGTTCAAGCGAGCAGTACTTC. The whole variable domain, remainder taken from reference TRBV7-8 and TRBJ2-7, is GAGVSQSPRYKVAKRGQDVALRCDPISGHVSLFWYQQALGQGPEFLTYFQNEAQLDKSGLPSDRFFAERPEGSVSTLKIQRTQQEDSAVYLCASSPSSSSEQYFGPGTRLTVT.

This clonotype occurred many times. This CDR3 reads CASSLSRGQGTGGAPLHF. The DNA for the CDR3 is TGTGCCAGCAGCTTATCGAGGGGACAGGGTACCGGGGGCGCACCCCTCCACTTT. The chain carries TRBV11-2 and TRBJ1-6; 9 nucleotides align to TRBD1. The CDR3 consists of 18 residues. Germline trimming cut 2 bases from V and 11 bases from J; bases unmatched to any gene: 16. The V gene's germline CDR1 is SGHAT and CDR2 FQNNGV. The full variable domain, completed using reference TRBV11-2 and TRBJ1-6, is EAGVAQSPRYKIIEKRQSVAFWCNPISGHATLYWYQQILGQGPKLLIQFQNNGVVDDSQLPKDRFSAERLKGVDSTLKIQPAKLEDSAVYLCASSLSRGQGTGGAPLHFGNGTRLTVT.

A word on this clonotype: Given a much more abundant clone one base away, this may be a read error. This chain uses TRBV7-2 with TRBJ2-7; 9 nucleotides line up with TRBD1. CDR3 length: 14 amino acids. The V gene's germline CDR1 is SGHTA and CDR2 FQGNSA. V shed 5 bases, J shed 5 bases, and the junction held 7 bases outside the gene matches. The CDR3 DNA follows: TGTGCCAGCAGCGTCGGACAGGGGTCCCACGAGCAGTACTTC. The encoded protein is CASSVGQGSHEQYF.

The genes are TRBV12-3 or TRBV12-4 and TRBJ1-1; D perhaps matches TRBD1 (5 bases). V lost 1 base and J lost 4, with 10 bases in between. CDR3 length: 14 residues. The CDR3 sequence: CASSLGEGSTEAFF. CDR3 nucleotide sequence: TGTGCCAGCAGTTTAGGGGAGGGGAGCACTGAAGCTTTCTTT.

This rearrangement joins TRBV4-2 to TRBJ1-6, with TRBD1 matching 10 bases. The CDR3 runs 17 residues. The V segment lost 3 bases and the J segment 13 bases; nucleotides outside the gene matches: 15. Looked up from germline, CDR1 is LGHNA and CDR2 is YNFKEQ. CDR3 sequence (DNA): TGTGCCAGCAGCCATCACGGACAGGGGGGTGAATTCAACCCCCTCCACTTT. Residues: CASSHHGQGGEFNPLHF.

The genes are TRBV20-1 and TRBJ2-5; 11 bases are a match to TRBD2. CDR1 DFQATT and CDR2 SNEGSKA come from the germline V gene (reference sequence). The CDR3 contains 15 residues. Trimming cost V 3 bases and J 5 bases; bases outside gene matches: 8. For the CDR3, the DNA is TGCAGTGCTAGCGGTAGCGGGAGGGCCGGGGAGACCCAGTACTTC. It specifies CSASGSGRAGETQYF.

This clonotype appeared many times. As DNA, the CDR3 is TGTGCCAGTGCACAGGGACAGCAATACTATGGCTACACCTTC. Translation: CASAQGQQYYGYTF. The gene calls are TRBV19 and TRBJ1-2; 7 bases are shared with TRBD1. Germline trimming cut 8 bases from V and 3 bases from J; bases unmatched to any gene: 9. Germline CDR1 LNHDA, CDR2 SQIVND (reference sequence). The CDR3 loop spans 14 amino acids.

This clonotype has at least ten counts. One end of the junction is discordant with germline, which a read error may explain. The chain joins TRBV9 to TRBJ2-5; 8 bases fit TRBD2. The length of the CDR3 is 14 residues. The germline gives CDR1 SGDLS, CDR2 YYNGEE. The DNA for the CDR3 is TGTGCCAGCAGCGTTGCGGGAGGAAGGGAGACCCAGTCCTTC. Protein product: CASSVAGGRETQSF. Variable domain in full (rest from reference TRBV9 and TRBJ2-5): DSGVTQTPKHLITATGQRVTLRCSPRSGDLSVYWYQQSLDQGLQFLIQYYNGEERAKGNILERFSAQQFPDLHSELNLSSLELGDSALYFCASSVAGGRETQSFGPGTRLLVL.

A note on this clonotype: Because the CDR3 is missing its conserved closing phenylalanine or tryptophan, this is likely a read error. Here the CDR3 reads CASSPTGTSTDTQYL. DNA for the CDR3: TGTGCCAGCAGCCCGACAGGGACTAGCACAGATACGCAGTATCTT. The chain couples TRBV6-1 to TRBJ2-3; D possibly corresponds to TRBD1 (7 bases). This CDR3 is 15 amino acids long. The germline V and J ends were trimmed by 6 bases and 0 bases, with 13 bases remaining between them. Germline V lookup: CDR1 MNHNS, CDR2 SASEGT.

The gene calls are TRBV7-2 and TRBJ2-5; D possibly matches TRBD1 or TRBD2 (5 bases each). The CDR3 covers 17 residues. V lost 3 bases and J 4 bases, leaving 21 bases between the germline ends. Germline lookup yields CDR1 SGHTA and CDR2 FQGNSA. The CDR3, as DNA: TGTGCCAGCAGCTTGAGTGCCGGGGCGGCCGAAGGAGAGACCCAGTACTTC. It yields the protein CASSLSAGAAEGETQYF.

The V gene is TRBV6-5, the J gene TRBJ2-2; either TRBD1 or TRBD2 may supply D (5 bases each). From germline, CDR1 is MNHEY and CDR2 SVGAGI. The CDR3 has 18 residues. The ends were cut back, 6 bases at V and 5 bases at J, with 25 bases in the middle. The CDR3 DNA follows: TGTGCCAGCAGCCTCAACACCGGGACGGCATACCTTACCGGGGAGCTGTTTTTT. It specifies CASSLNTGTAYLTGELFF.

This clonotype was seen a handful of times. The CDR3 loop is CASSFRPQGGPMVNYGYTF. The CDR3 coding sequence is TGTGCCAGCAGTTTCCGACCGCAGGGGGGGCCGATGGTTAACTATGGCTACACCTTC. The chain has TRBV27 and TRBJ1-2; 7 bases are a match to TRBD1. CDR3 size: 19 residues. Germline lookup yields CDR1 MNHEY and CDR2 SMNVEV (reference sequence). Trimming at V came to 3 bases and at J to 1 base, leaving 17 bases not matched to a gene.

This clonotype was detected many times. The chain recombines TRBV9 with TRBJ2-5; D gene uncertain. Germline loops: CDR1 SGDLS, CDR2 YYNGEE. CDR3 size: 15 residues. V was cut by 4 bases and J by 2 bases, with 15 bases left in between. The CDR3 nucleotides read TGTGCCAGCAGCTCCCGTCCGACGGCTCAAGAGACCCAGTACTTC. This sequence encodes CASSSRPTAQETQYF.

This clonotype occurred many times. The chain carries TRBV6-5 and TRBJ1-2, with 11 bases lining up with TRBD1. The ends lost 7 bases at V and 6 bases at J; junction bases unmatched: 7. CDR3 length: 14 residues. Germline CDR1 is MNHEY and CDR2 is SVGAGI. CDR3 region: CASTRTGGFHGYTF. The DNA for the CDR3 is TGTGCCAGCACCAGGACAGGGGGCTTTCATGGCTACACCTTC.

This clonotype was detected many times. The CDR3: CASSLGLPGKHEQYF. The DNA for the CDR3 is TGTGCCAGCAGCTTGGGTCTTCCTGGGAAGCACGAGCAGTACTTC. The genes are TRBV5-8 and TRBJ2-7, with unresolved D. Trimming took 0 bases from V and 5 from J, leaving 15 bases between them. The CDR3 is 15 amino acids. Germline CDR1 reads SGHTS; CDR2 reads YDEGEE.

As for this clonotype: The conserved phenylalanine or tryptophan normally closing the CDR3 is absent here, so this likely arose from a read error. The limits of the CDR3 on the DNA are not certain, so only TCRdb's listed CDR3 is given. The chain employs TRBV6-1 and TRBJ1-4. Germline CDR1 reads MNHNS; CDR2 reads SASEGT. The CDR3 is 8 residues long, ends included. CDR3 residues: CASSEDSG.

This clonotype came up many times. The rearrangement links TRBV5-1 to TRBJ1-2; D not certain. The V and J ends lost 0 bases and 1 base respectively, with 13 bases between them. Per germline, CDR1 SGHRS and CDR2 YFSETQ. The CDR3 loop spans 16 amino acids. The CDR3 region has the DNA TGCGCCAGCAGCTTGGATGGCAGAGCAATTAACTATGGCTACACCTTC. Amino acid sequence: CASSLDGRAINYGYTF.

The V gene is TRBV7-6, the J gene TRBJ2-2; D is perhaps TRBD2 (10 bases). Per germline, CDR1 SGHVS and CDR2 FNYEAQ. Between the trimmed V and J ends, which lost 1 base and 5 bases, there was a span of 20 bases. This CDR3 contains 18 residues. Here the CDR3 reads CASSLGLAGDRGTGELFF. CDR3 in DNA: TGTGCCAGCAGCTTAGGTCTAGCGGGAGACAGGGGGACCGGGGAGCTGTTTTTT. The whole variable domain, filled in from reference TRBV7-6 and TRBJ2-2, reads GAGVSQSPRYKVTKRGQDVALRCDPISGHVSLYWYRQALGQGPEFLTYFNYEAQQDKSGLPNDRFSAERPEGSISTLTIQRTEQRDSAMYRCASSLGLAGDRGTGELFFGEGSRLTVL.